This T cell receptor beta chain was recovered during a study of shared clonotypes between healthy human individuals. Study-wide findings and caveats: Researchers sampled only blood; tissue repertoires likely differ. In contrast to clonotypes shared by all four donors, non-shared clonotypes had lower generation probabilities. Donor scarcity curtailed the genetic and exposure-history diversity represented herein. Naive CD4 clonotypes overlapped across a few donors at approximately 5%.

Details on this clone: Antigen specificity is unknown.

Naive CD8 populations comprised CD45RO-negative cells positively selected for CCR7, excluding terminally differentiated effector memory CD45RA+ cells. The CDR3 is made up of 14 amino acids. Germline V gene sequence: CDR1 WSHSY, CDR2 SAAADI. J was trimmed by 1 base and V by 4 bases; bases with no gene match: 3. TCRdb's table, derived via immunoSEQ multiplex PCR, lists solely in-frame clones and lacks some. The table records about 2.1 million clones, 93% of them present only once. V usage is TRBV10-2 and J usage is TRBJ2-7; 8 bases agree with TRBD2. The receptor's source is a man between 18 and 29 years old in good health. Some clones in this sample may be carry-over from other donors' samples. What was sequenced was naive CD8+ T cells from PBMCs. The CDR3 spells CASSGGTRSYEQYF. CDR3 nucleotide sequence: TGCGCCAGCAGTGGCGGGACTAGGTCCTACGAGCAGTACTTC.